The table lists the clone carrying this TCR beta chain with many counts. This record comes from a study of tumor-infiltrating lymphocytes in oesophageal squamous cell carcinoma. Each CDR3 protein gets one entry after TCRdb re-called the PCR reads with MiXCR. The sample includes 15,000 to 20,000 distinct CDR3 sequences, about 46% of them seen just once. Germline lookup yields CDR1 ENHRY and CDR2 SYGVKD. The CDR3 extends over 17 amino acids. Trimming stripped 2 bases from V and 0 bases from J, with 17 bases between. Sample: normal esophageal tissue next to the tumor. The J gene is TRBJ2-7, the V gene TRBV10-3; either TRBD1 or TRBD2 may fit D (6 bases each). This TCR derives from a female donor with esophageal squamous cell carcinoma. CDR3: CAISEPEGGRISYEQYF. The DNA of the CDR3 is TGTGCCATCAGTGAGCCCGAAGGGGGGCGCATCTCCTACGAGCAGTACTTC.